The rows below give T cell receptor beta chains drawn from one sample of a study of blood T cells in healthy people across ages. TCRdb redid the calling of the 5' RACE reads with MiXCR, one entry per CDR3 protein. The data contain roughly 1.9 million distinct CDR3 sequences, roughly two fifths of them singletons. Material for sequencing was blood. Receptors originate from a human donor in good health. The CDR3 runs from the conserved cysteine through the conserved F or W. The D gene is left open where the match is weak. Size tells how often a clone was seen (once, few, many) or the class of an expanded clone, and some rows leave it out.

cdr3_aa: CATSREPDASTDTQYF; cdr3_nt: TGTGCCACCAGCAGAGAGCCGGACGCTAGCACAGATACGCAGTATTTT; d_call: .; v_call: TRBV15; clone_size: few; j_call: TRBJ2-3; cdr3_length: 16
cdr3_aa: CSVENGYNEQYF; cdr3_nt: TGCAGCGTTGAAAACGGTTACAATGAGCAGTACTTC; d_call: .; v_call: TRBV29-1; clone_size: few; j_call: TRBJ2-5; cdr3_length: 12
cdr3_aa: CASSRAGAIYEQYF; cdr3_nt: TGTGCCAGCTCCCGAGCGGGGGCGATTTACGAGCAGTACTTC; d_call: TRBD2; v_call: TRBV6-5; clone_size: .; j_call: TRBJ2-7; cdr3_length: 14
cdr3_aa: CSARALSGGQETRYF; cdr3_nt: TGCAGTGCTAGAGCTCTAAGCGGGGGGCAAGAGACCCGGTACTTC; d_call: TRBD2; v_call: TRBV20-1; clone_size: .; j_call: TRBJ2-5; cdr3_length: 15
cdr3_aa: CASSPLPVRRKYNEQYF; cdr3_nt: TGTGCCAGCAGCCCCCTCCCAGTAAGGCGAAAGTACAATGAGCAGTACTTC; d_call: .; v_call: TRBV7-2; clone_size: .; j_call: TRBJ2-7; cdr3_length: 17
cdr3_aa: CSASYGTGHNEQFF; cdr3_nt: TGCAGTGCTAGTTATGGGACAGGGCACAATGAGCAGTTCTTC; d_call: TRBD1; v_call: TRBV20-1; clone_size: .; j_call: TRBJ2-1; cdr3_length: 14
cdr3_aa: CASSALTSGEETQYF; cdr3_nt: TGTGCCAGCAGCGCGCTGACTAGCGGGGAAGAGACCCAGTACTTC; d_call: TRBD2; v_call: TRBV5-5; clone_size: few; j_call: TRBJ2-5; cdr3_length: 15
cdr3_aa: CASSHTNSEQFF; cdr3_nt: TGTGCCAGCAGTCACACAAACAGTGAGCAGTTCTTC; d_call: .; v_call: TRBV12-3/TRBV12-4; clone_size: .; j_call: TRBJ2-1; cdr3_length: 12
cdr3_aa: CASSVNPGQGDRNGQFF; cdr3_nt: TGTGCCAGCAGCGTGAATCCGGGACAGGGGGATAGGAACGGGCAGTTCTTC; d_call: TRBD1; v_call: TRBV9; clone_size: .; j_call: TRBJ2-1; cdr3_length: 17
cdr3_aa: CASSNSGFPGANVLTF; cdr3_nt: TGTGCCAGCAGTAATTCAGGGTTTCCTGGGGCCAACGTCCTGACTTTC; d_call: .; v_call: TRBV6-2/TRBV6-3; clone_size: .; j_call: TRBJ2-6; cdr3_length: 16
cdr3_aa: CASSLYTSEAFF; cdr3_nt: TGTGCCAGCAGTTTATATACCTCTGAAGCTTTCTTT; d_call: .; v_call: TRBV12-3/TRBV12-4; clone_size: .; j_call: TRBJ1-1; cdr3_length: 12
cdr3_aa: CASSQDTRAGWPFYGYTF; cdr3_nt: TGTGCCAGCAGCCAAGATACGAGGGCGGGGTGGCCCTTCTATGGCTACACCTTC; d_call: .; v_call: TRBV4-2; clone_size: few; j_call: TRBJ1-2; cdr3_length: 18
cdr3_aa: CASSYVDRVGEKLFF; cdr3_nt: TGTGCCAGCAGTTACGTCGACAGGGTTGGAGAAAAACTGTTTTTT; d_call: TRBD1; v_call: TRBV6-5; clone_size: .; j_call: TRBJ1-4; cdr3_length: 15
cdr3_aa: CASSSNYGGDNEQFF; cdr3_nt: TGTGCCAGCAGCTCCAACTACGGGGGGGACAATGAGCAGTTCTTC; d_call: TRBD2; v_call: TRBV11-2; clone_size: .; j_call: TRBJ2-1; cdr3_length: 15
cdr3_aa: CSARGDRVGGRQPQHF; cdr3_nt: TGCAGTGCTAGGGGGGACAGGGTAGGGGGAAGACAGCCCCAGCATTTT; d_call: TRBD1; v_call: TRBV20-1; clone_size: .; j_call: TRBJ1-5; cdr3_length: 16
cdr3_aa: CASSTTMVLRAGELFF; cdr3_nt: TGTGCCAGCAGTACGACTATGGTATTGCGGGCCGGGGAGCTGTTTTTT; d_call: .; v_call: TRBV12-3/TRBV12-4; clone_size: .; j_call: TRBJ2-2; cdr3_length: 16
cdr3_aa: CASSLGPAPPYEQYF; cdr3_nt: TGTGCCAGCAGCTTGGGACCGGCGCCGCCCTACGAGCAGTACTTC; d_call: .; v_call: TRBV11-3; clone_size: .; j_call: TRBJ2-7; cdr3_length: 15
cdr3_aa: CASSFPSFNFTRGRNYGYTF; cdr3_nt: TGTGCCAGCAGCTTTCCCAGTTTCAATTTTACCAGGGGGCGCAACTATGGCTACACCTTC; d_call: TRBD1; v_call: TRBV5-5; clone_size: .; j_call: TRBJ1-2; cdr3_length: 20
cdr3_aa: CASSLFVIRDGDYGYTF; cdr3_nt: TGTGCCAGCAGCTTGTTTGTGATCCGGGACGGAGACTATGGCTACACCTTC; d_call: .; v_call: TRBV5-5; clone_size: few; j_call: TRBJ1-2; cdr3_length: 17
cdr3_aa: CASRKATGVYEQYF; cdr3_nt: TGTGCCAGCAGAAAAGCGACAGGGGTTTACGAGCAGTACTTC; d_call: TRBD1; v_call: TRBV11-1; clone_size: few; j_call: TRBJ2-7; cdr3_length: 14
cdr3_aa: CASALGTEAFF; cdr3_nt: TGTGCCTCAGCGCTAGGAACTGAAGCTTTCTTT; d_call: .; v_call: TRBV6-2/TRBV6-3; clone_size: few; j_call: TRBJ1-1; cdr3_length: 11
cdr3_aa: CASSNRGGSNQPQHF; cdr3_nt: TGTGCCAGCAGTAACAGGGGGGGTAGCAATCAGCCCCAGCATTTT; d_call: TRBD1; v_call: TRBV28; clone_size: .; j_call: TRBJ1-5; cdr3_length: 15
cdr3_aa: CASSRTGHLGYTF; cdr3_nt: TGTGCCAGCAGTCGTACAGGGCACCTTGGCTACACCTTC; d_call: .; v_call: TRBV6-5; clone_size: .; j_call: TRBJ1-2; cdr3_length: 13
cdr3_aa: CAISERGGGTANQETQYF; cdr3_nt: TGTGCCATCAGTGAGAGAGGGGGCGGGACGGCGAACCAAGAGACCCAGTACTTC; d_call: .; v_call: TRBV10-3; clone_size: .; j_call: TRBJ2-5; cdr3_length: 18
cdr3_aa: CASSLDLGREQYF; cdr3_nt: TGTGCCAGCAGCTTGGATTTAGGGCGAGAGCAGTACTTC; d_call: .; v_call: TRBV5-5; clone_size: many; j_call: TRBJ2-7; cdr3_length: 13
cdr3_aa: CASSSGQIEAFF; cdr3_nt: TGCGCCAGCAGTTCCGGACAAATTGAAGCTTTCTTT; d_call: .; v_call: TRBV5-1; clone_size: .; j_call: TRBJ1-1; cdr3_length: 12
cdr3_aa: CASSFPTGLNQPQHF; cdr3_nt: TGTGCCAGCAGTTTTCCGACAGGGCTCAATCAGCCCCAGCATTTT; d_call: TRBD1; v_call: TRBV6-6; clone_size: .; j_call: TRBJ1-5; cdr3_length: 15
cdr3_aa: CASSLDRGFEQYF; cdr3_nt: TGTGCCAGCAGCTTGGACAGGGGATTCGAGCAGTACTTC; d_call: TRBD1; v_call: TRBV13; clone_size: few; j_call: TRBJ2-7; cdr3_length: 13
cdr3_aa: CASSSSKNSPLHF; cdr3_nt: TGTGCCAGCAGTTCCTCGAAGAATTCACCCCTCCACTTT; d_call: .; v_call: TRBV14; clone_size: .; j_call: TRBJ1-6; cdr3_length: 13
cdr3_aa: CASSFLREKEQFF; cdr3_nt: TGTGCCAGCAGTTTCTTGAGGGAGAAGGAGCAGTTCTTC; d_call: .; v_call: TRBV12-3/TRBV12-4; clone_size: .; j_call: TRBJ2-1; cdr3_length: 13
cdr3_aa: CASSRRQGISSGANVLTF; cdr3_nt: TGTGCCAGCAGTCGACGACAGGGTATATCCTCTGGGGCCAACGTCCTGACTTTC; d_call: TRBD1; v_call: TRBV6-1; clone_size: few; j_call: TRBJ2-6; cdr3_length: 18
cdr3_aa: CSARHLGTSTDTQYF; cdr3_nt: TGCAGTGCTAGACACCTAGGGACTAGCACAGATACGCAGTATTTT; d_call: .; v_call: TRBV20-1; clone_size: .; j_call: TRBJ2-3; cdr3_length: 15
cdr3_aa: CASSPYLDRVGYGYTF; cdr3_nt: TGTGCCAGCAGCCCTTACCTGGACAGGGTTGGATATGGCTACACCTTC; d_call: TRBD1; v_call: TRBV7-2; clone_size: few; j_call: TRBJ1-2; cdr3_length: 16
cdr3_aa: CASNDLAYEQYF; cdr3_nt: TGTGCCAGTAACGACCTGGCCTACGAGCAGTACTTC; d_call: .; v_call: TRBV6-2/TRBV6-3; clone_size: many; j_call: TRBJ2-7; cdr3_length: 12
cdr3_aa: CASTKRGLSGGTQYF; cdr3_nt: TGTGCCAGCACCAAGCGGGGGTTAAGCGGTGGTACGCAGTATTTT; d_call: TRBD2; v_call: TRBV5-6; clone_size: .; j_call: TRBJ2-3; cdr3_length: 15
cdr3_aa: CASSQVKGRHNEQFF; cdr3_nt: TGTGCCAGCAGCCAAGTCAAGGGCAGACACAATGAGCAGTTCTTC; d_call: .; v_call: TRBV3-1; clone_size: .; j_call: TRBJ2-1; cdr3_length: 15
cdr3_aa: CASSFLLAGGSGADTQYF; cdr3_nt: TGTGCCAGCAGCTTTCTCCTAGCGGGGGGATCTGGCGCAGATACGCAGTATTTT; d_call: TRBD2; v_call: TRBV5-6; clone_size: .; j_call: TRBJ2-3; cdr3_length: 18
cdr3_aa: CASSPWTGSQYEQYF; cdr3_nt: TGTGCCAGCAGTCCATGGACAGGCTCCCAGTACGAGCAGTACTTC; d_call: TRBD1; v_call: TRBV28; clone_size: few; j_call: TRBJ2-7; cdr3_length: 15
cdr3_aa: CASSSRVYGYTF; cdr3_nt: TGTGCCAGCTCAAGCAGGGTCTATGGCTACACCTTC; d_call: .; v_call: TRBV28; clone_size: many; j_call: TRBJ1-2; cdr3_length: 12
cdr3_aa: CASSWAKHSTEQYF; cdr3_nt: TGTGCCAGCAGTTGGGCGAAGCATTCGACCGAGCAGTACTTC; d_call: .; v_call: TRBV12-3/TRBV12-4; clone_size: .; j_call: TRBJ2-7; cdr3_length: 14
cdr3_aa: CASRPQGAHNEQYF; cdr3_nt: TGTGCCAGCCGGCCACAGGGGGCGCATAACGAGCAGTACTTC; d_call: TRBD1; v_call: TRBV7-2; clone_size: .; j_call: TRBJ2-7; cdr3_length: 14
cdr3_aa: CASSLWDSHRETQYF; cdr3_nt: TGTGCCAGCAGTTTATGGGACAGTCATCGGGAGACCCAGTACTTC; d_call: TRBD1; v_call: TRBV12-3/TRBV12-4; clone_size: few; j_call: TRBJ2-5; cdr3_length: 15
cdr3_aa: CASSLVVFAQIPTDTQYF; cdr3_nt: TGTGCCAGCAGCTTAGTAGTTTTCGCCCAGATTCCCACAGATACGCAGTATTTT; d_call: .; v_call: TRBV7-8; clone_size: .; j_call: TRBJ2-3; cdr3_length: 18
cdr3_aa: CASSLVLAKQGEQYF; cdr3_nt: TGTGCCAGCAGTTTGGTCCTAGCCAAACAGGGTGAGCAGTACTTC; d_call: .; v_call: TRBV6-6; clone_size: few; j_call: TRBJ2-7; cdr3_length: 15
cdr3_aa: CASSESPGPVTREQYF; cdr3_nt: TGTGCCAGCAGTGAATCGCCGGGACCTGTAACGAGGGAGCAGTACTTC; d_call: .; v_call: TRBV2; clone_size: few; j_call: TRBJ2-5; cdr3_length: 16
cdr3_aa: CSARIGGYTF; cdr3_nt: TGCAGTGCTAGGATCGGTGGCTACACCTTC; d_call: .; v_call: TRBV20-1; clone_size: few; j_call: TRBJ1-2; cdr3_length: 10
cdr3_aa: CASSDNTGAQFF; cdr3_nt: TGTGCCAGCAGTGACAACACAGGGGCGCAGTTCTTC; d_call: TRBD1; v_call: TRBV6-6; clone_size: many; j_call: TRBJ2-1; cdr3_length: 12
cdr3_aa: CASSWKNGAGPGETQYF; cdr3_nt: TGCGCCAGCAGCTGGAAAAACGGGGCAGGGCCAGGGGAGACCCAGTACTTC; d_call: .; v_call: TRBV5-1; clone_size: .; j_call: TRBJ2-5; cdr3_length: 17